This T cell receptor beta chain came from a study of cytomegalovirus exposure and HLA in healthy donors (dated by TCRdb to the late 2010s). Study-wide context: In an earlier analysis of around 540 of the donors, 250 to 350 Gb of sequence data and 90 million to 120 million unique TCR beta sequences from 150 million to 200 million T cells were reported. The genetic ancestry cluster associated with self-reported Caucasian donors included 70% to 85% of the approximately 430 genotyped donors. Typing coverage differed by locus: A, B, C, DRB1 and DQB1 were typed in roughly 620-630 donors, DQA1 in 500 to 550, DPA1 in 600 to 610, and DPB1 in approximately 450. Among a few hundred genotyped donors of the cohort, an average of approximately 240,000 unique TCR beta nucleotide sequences were sequenced per donor, roughly 20% of them non-productive. Because of strong linkage in the cohort, roughly five DR-DQ haplotypes were treated as single units for association and clustering. Roughly 300 gigabases of sequencing data and around 80 million unique TCR sequences made up an early release that covered 500 to 700 HLA-typed donors. The study profiled the T cell repertoires of 500 to 800 subjects by immunosequencing and related them to cytomegalovirus serostatus. High-throughput TCR immunosequencing, statistical association of individual TCRs with disease status, and machine learning were combined to predict cytomegalovirus infection status. A separate validation cohort of roughly 130 different subjects was used in addition to the approximately 700-subject first cohort. HLA typing included class I and class II loci at four-digit resolution. A later genetic analysis took genome-wide SNP genotypes for about 55% of the 666 donors and used that subset as a discovery cohort. Alongside the repertoire data, information on donor age, sex, ethnicity and CMV serostatus was compiled. To study patterns of TCR occurrence, a later analysis re-analyzed previously published TCR beta repertoires from 666 donors and added high-resolution HLA genotyping. Every discovery cohort repertoire had been produced on one sequencing platform. The study aimed to test whether cataloging public T cell receptors could reveal signatures of past pathogen exposure. An earlier analysis of several hundred of the donors applied high-throughput TCR beta sequencing to assess whether each TCR beta V gene segment acted as functional or pseudogenic. The later analysis used no new phenotypic data to find candidate immune exposures, relying instead on TCR beta sequences and their occurrence across donors.

The CDR3 holds 15 amino acids from the cysteine to the phenylalanine. Only the CDR3 portion is preserved as DNA: 45 bases, with reading frame beginning at the first base. The junction shows trimming of 1 base on V and 7 bases on J, and the gene matches do not reach 3 bases of it. Based on the germline V gene (reference sequence), the CDR1 and CDR2 sequences are SSHAT and FNYEAQ. Overall study results and their limits: A later genetic analysis associated a missense DCLRE1C variant with V-gene and J-gene trimming of TCR beta chains, and an independent cohort replicated the association. In vitro tests confirmed that a few of the cytomegalovirus-associated TCR beta chains recognize cytomegalovirus antigens. According to the authors, the approach could potentially be generalized to other disease states and immunological phenotypes. A further reported finding was that TCR beta sequences accurately predicted the HLA-A and HLA-B alleles for most subjects in the first cohort. Because some donors lacked HLA typing at each locus, the association tests relied only on the typed subset. CMV serostatus was the only immune exposure information available for the cohort. Some IMGT-functional V segments, including TRBV6-2 and TRBV6-3, could not be distinguished by the 87-base-pair reads and were therefore excluded. The sequencing pipeline was judged likely to have produced a cluster of highly shared sequence variants as a technical artifact. The classifier was reported to diagnose cytomegalovirus status with high specificity and sensitivity in both the original and validation cohorts. Linkage disequilibrium might explain the correlated functional status among segregating V segments, but an unknown experimental factor could not be excluded. In a later analysis, most CMV-associated TCR beta chains were found to appear HLA-restricted, with HLA associations seemingly driven largely by CMV exposure. Sequencing depth was assumed to be roughly uniform across donors in the presence/absence analyses, though that assumption may not hold. According to a later analysis, TCR association rates differed among HLA loci, with DRB1 alleles showing the most associated TCRs and HLA-C alleles showing the fewest. About 15 rarely observed V segments, including chromosome 9 orphons, were excluded from the earlier analysis of about 610 of the donors because counts were too low. Most TCR sequences were seen in very few donors, while some public TCRs were found in many individuals. In an earlier analysis of some 640 of the donors, most TCR beta V segments were observed in productive rearrangements about 87% or about 30% of the time, broadly matching IMGT annotations. A total of 150 or so TCR beta chains were listed by the study as associated with cytomegalovirus. In a later analysis, HLA-associated TCR beta chains were found to be more clonally expanded and to have lower generation probabilities than equally common non-associated chains. Specific HLA alleles were associated with 15,000 to 20,000 TCR beta sequences at a false discovery rate of 0.05 in a later analysis. When HLA alleles, especially DR and DQ, strongly co-occurred, TCR associations were difficult to assign to individual alleles. Compared with the approximately 670-donor mean, donors in an Asian-associated ancestry cluster had fewer N-insertions in productive TCRs, according to a later genetic analysis. Several of the top co-occurrence clusters appeared to be linked to parvovirus B19, influenza, CMV and Epstein-Barr virus, according to a later analysis. Only TCR beta chains were sequenced in this cohort, and the absence of alpha or paired-chain data limited detectable features.

Notes on this clone: The specificity of this receptor is unknown.

Libraries came from the immunoSEQ multiplex PCR assay. For the multiplex PCR, a mixture combining 60 forward primers for TCR Vbeta segments and 13 reverse primers for TCR Jbeta segments was used. Amplification of the CDR3 region of rearranged TCR beta genes was performed with a multiplex PCR assay on genomic DNA. The amplified TCR beta libraries were sequenced on the Illumina HiSeq System as 87-base-pair reads. The study's processing was this. A later analysis tallied about 77 million unique TCR beta chains across the 700 or so repertoires, and roughly 11 million of those chains were shared by two or more donors. A nearest-neighbor algorithm error-corrected the raw reads and collapsed the reads into unique sequences, merging closely related sequences to remove PCR and sequencing errors. V, D and J gene segments were assigned by aligning CDR3 sequences to IMGT reference sequences. Each retained sequence needed at least a six-nucleotide match to both a V gene segment and a J gene segment. Rearrangements were classified as productive when the CDR3 lacked stop codons and remained in frame with V and J, and all other rearrangements were classified as non-productive. Following IMGT convention, CDR3 was defined as the stretch from the second conserved V-encoded cysteine up to the conserved J-encoded phenylalanine. In an earlier analysis of around 640 of the donors, sequences lacking an unambiguous match to a single V gene segment were excluded. In an earlier analysis of 587 of the donors, V segments were called functional above 56.7% productive rearrangements and were called segregating when the between-donor standard deviation exceeded 5%. A statistical classification framework was built to diagnose cytomegalovirus status from the catalog of TCR beta chain sequences. In a later analysis, V and J genes were assigned by comparing TCR nucleotide sequences against IMGT/GENE-DB human TR gene sequences. A later analysis assigned CDR3 sequences and most-parsimonious VDJ recombination scenarios with the TCRdist pipeline. In a later analysis, every TCR beta chain was defined by the combination of its CDR3 amino acid sequence and its V-gene family, and reads without a unique V-gene family were dropped. In a later analysis, 550 to 650 highly shared, low-generation-probability nucleotide sequences were removed to address suspected cross-contamination and a sequencing artifact. In a later analysis, a clonal expansion index was calculated for each public chain from normalized within-repertoire ranks of inferred template counts. A later analysis computed generation probabilities with a VDJ recombination model fitted to out-of-frame rearrangements, and checked the results against IGoR. Hypergeometric tests were used in a later analysis to score TCR-TCR, TCR-HLA and TCR-CMV co-occurrence, with a repertoire-size bias correction applied to the TCR pairs. False discovery rates were estimated in a later analysis by permuting HLA or CMV assignments 20 times. A later analysis grouped co-occurring TCRs with DBSCAN, adding TCRdist sequence similarity when clustering within HLA-allele-positive subsets. Repertoires with fewer than 30,000 or more than 120,000 public chains were left out of co-occurrence clustering, as were about 5 repertoires with anomalous nucleotide sharing. Imported from immuneACCESS, the table was reduced by TCRdb to in-frame sequences with V and J called. These copies leave out some clones; in studies compared against another copy, an unresolved V gene accounts for under half, and the cause of the remainder is not known. The DNA gave D and trimming, while V, J and clone size come from that table. Per the sample table, the count is about 160,000 clones. About 1.2% of the sample belongs to the ten largest clones.

The cohort consisted of 600 to 700 healthy bone marrow donors. All cohort members were sampled while nominally healthy, although unrecorded immune exposures were likely present. The donor tested CMV seronegative, placing the donor among the 350 or so seronegative members of the cohort. Every donor gave a peripheral blood sample, and the peripheral blood mononuclear cells from that sample were used for TCR beta sequencing. Genomic DNA was extracted from the blood cell samples with the Qiagen DNeasy Blood Extraction Kit. The source is a woman in her sixties in good health and CMV-seronegative. The sample consisted of PBMCs. The V and J genes are TRBV7-7 and TRBJ2-1; 11 central nucleotides agree with TRBD2. CDR3 region: CASSLDWTSGNEQFF. The nucleotides read TGTGCCAGCAGCTTAGACTGGACTAGCGGGAATGAGCAGTTCTTC.